The clone carrying this T cell receptor (beta chain) has a count of ten or more. The junction does not match germline at one end; this may be a read error. TCRdb ran MiXCR on the reads and lists one entry per CDR3 protein. Here the sample spans some 270,000 distinct CDR3 sequences, 15% to 20% being singletons. The germline gives CDR1 SGHVS, CDR2 FNYEAQ. The CDR3 is 15 amino acids. These data originate in a study of T cell repertoires in cytomegalovirus infection. This rearrangement joins TRBV7-6 to TRBJ2-5; TRBD2 agrees at 10 bases. The clonotype originates from a human donor in good health (CMV status not recorded). Some clones in this sample may be carry-over from other donors' samples. The material sequenced was CD8+ T cells from PBMCs. The CDR3 sequence: CASSLERGGRETQYF. As DNA, the CDR3 is TGTGCTAGCAGCTTAGAGCGGGGGGGACGAGAGACCCAGTACTTC.